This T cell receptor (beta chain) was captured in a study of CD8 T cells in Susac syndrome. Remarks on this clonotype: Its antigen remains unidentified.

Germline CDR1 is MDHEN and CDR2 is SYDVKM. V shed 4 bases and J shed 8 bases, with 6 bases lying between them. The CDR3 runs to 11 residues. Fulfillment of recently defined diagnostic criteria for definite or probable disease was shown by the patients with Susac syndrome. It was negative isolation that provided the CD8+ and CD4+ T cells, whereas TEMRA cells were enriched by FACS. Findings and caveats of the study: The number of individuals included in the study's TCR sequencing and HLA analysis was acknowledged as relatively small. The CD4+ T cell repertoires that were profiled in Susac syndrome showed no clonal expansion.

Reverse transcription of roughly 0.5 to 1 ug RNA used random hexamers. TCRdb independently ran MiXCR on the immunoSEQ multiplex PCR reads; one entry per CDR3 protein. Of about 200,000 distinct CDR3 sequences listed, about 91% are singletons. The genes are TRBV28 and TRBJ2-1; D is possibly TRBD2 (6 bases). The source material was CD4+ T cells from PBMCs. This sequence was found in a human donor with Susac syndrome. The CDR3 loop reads CASSWEDEQFF. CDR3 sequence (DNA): TGTGCCAGCAGTTGGGAGGATGAGCAGTTCTTC.